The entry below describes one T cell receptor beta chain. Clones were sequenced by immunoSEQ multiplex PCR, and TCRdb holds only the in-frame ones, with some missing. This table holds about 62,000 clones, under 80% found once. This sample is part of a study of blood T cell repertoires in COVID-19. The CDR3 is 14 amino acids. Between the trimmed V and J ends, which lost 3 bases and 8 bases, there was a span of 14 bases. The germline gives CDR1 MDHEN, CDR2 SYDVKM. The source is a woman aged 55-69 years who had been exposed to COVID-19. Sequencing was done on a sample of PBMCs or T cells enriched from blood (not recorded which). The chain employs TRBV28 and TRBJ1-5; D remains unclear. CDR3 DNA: TGTGCCAGCAGTTTTTATGACCAGGCTAAGCCCCAGCATTTT. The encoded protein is CASSFYDQAKPQHF.